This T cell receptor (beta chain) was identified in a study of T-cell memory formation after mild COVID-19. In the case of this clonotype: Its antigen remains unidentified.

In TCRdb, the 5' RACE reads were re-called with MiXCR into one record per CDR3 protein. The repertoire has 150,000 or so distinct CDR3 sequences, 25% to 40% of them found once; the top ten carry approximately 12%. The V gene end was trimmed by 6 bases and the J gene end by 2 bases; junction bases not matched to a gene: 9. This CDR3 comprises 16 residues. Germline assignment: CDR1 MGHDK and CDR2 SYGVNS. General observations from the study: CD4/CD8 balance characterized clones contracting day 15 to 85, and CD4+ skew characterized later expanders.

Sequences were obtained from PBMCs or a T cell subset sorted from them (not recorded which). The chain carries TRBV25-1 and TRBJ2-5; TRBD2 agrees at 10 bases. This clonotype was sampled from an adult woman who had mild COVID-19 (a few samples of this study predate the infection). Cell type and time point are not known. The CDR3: CASRRRGLAVQETQYF. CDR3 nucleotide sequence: TGTGCCAGCAGAAGACGAGGACTAGCGGTACAAGAGACCCAGTACTTC.